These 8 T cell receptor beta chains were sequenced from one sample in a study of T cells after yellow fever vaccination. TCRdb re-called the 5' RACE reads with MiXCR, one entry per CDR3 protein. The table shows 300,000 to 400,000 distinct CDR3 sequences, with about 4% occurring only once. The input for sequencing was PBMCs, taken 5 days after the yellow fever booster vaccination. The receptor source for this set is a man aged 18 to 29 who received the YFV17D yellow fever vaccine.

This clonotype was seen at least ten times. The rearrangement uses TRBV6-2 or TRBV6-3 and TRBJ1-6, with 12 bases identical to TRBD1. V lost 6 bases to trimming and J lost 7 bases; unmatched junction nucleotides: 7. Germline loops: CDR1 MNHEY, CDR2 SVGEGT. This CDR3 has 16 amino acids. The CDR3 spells CASRLRDRGQNSPLHF. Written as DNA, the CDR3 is TGTGCCAGCAGACTCCGGGACAGGGGGCAAAATTCACCCCTCCACTTT.

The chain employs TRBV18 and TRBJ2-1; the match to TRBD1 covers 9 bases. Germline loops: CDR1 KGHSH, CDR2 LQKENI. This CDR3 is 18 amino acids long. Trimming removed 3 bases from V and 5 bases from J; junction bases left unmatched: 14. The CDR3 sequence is CASSPRAGTGNRNNEQFF. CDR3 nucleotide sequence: TGTGCCAGCTCACCTAGGGCCGGGACAGGGAACAGAAACAATGAGCAGTTCTTC.

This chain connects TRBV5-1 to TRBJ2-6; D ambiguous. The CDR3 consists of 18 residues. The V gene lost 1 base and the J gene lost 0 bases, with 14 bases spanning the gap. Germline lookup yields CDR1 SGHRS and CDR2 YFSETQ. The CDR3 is CASSLFVQSSSGANVLTF. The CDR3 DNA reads TGCGCCAGCAGCTTGTTCGTACAGTCCAGCTCTGGGGCCAACGTCCTGACTTTC.

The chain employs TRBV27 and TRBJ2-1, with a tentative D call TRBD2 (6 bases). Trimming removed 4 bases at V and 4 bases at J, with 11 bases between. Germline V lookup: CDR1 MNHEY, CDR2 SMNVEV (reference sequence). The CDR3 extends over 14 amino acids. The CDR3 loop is CASSYRGWYNEQFF. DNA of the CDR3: TGTGCCAGCAGTTACCGGGGGTGGTACAATGAGCAGTTCTTC.

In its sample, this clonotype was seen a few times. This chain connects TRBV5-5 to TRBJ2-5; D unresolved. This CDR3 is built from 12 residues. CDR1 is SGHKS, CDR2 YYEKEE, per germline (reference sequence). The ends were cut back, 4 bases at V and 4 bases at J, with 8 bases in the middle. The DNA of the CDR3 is TGTGCCAGCAGCGACGGTGGAGAGACCCAGTACTTC. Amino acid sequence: CASSDGGETQYF.

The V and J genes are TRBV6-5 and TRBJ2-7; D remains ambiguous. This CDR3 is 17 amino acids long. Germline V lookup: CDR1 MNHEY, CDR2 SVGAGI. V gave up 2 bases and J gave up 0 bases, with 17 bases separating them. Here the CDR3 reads CASSYRYWESSSYEQYF. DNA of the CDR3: TGTGCCAGCAGTTACCGTTATTGGGAATCTTCCTCCTACGAGCAGTACTTC.

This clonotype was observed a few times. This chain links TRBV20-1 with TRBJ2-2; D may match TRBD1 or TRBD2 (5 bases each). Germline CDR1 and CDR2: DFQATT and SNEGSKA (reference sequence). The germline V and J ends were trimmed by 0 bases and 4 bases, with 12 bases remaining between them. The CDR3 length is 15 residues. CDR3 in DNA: TGCAGTGCTAGAGATCGAATTGGGGGCACCGGGGAGCTGTTTTTT. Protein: CSARDRIGGTGELFF.

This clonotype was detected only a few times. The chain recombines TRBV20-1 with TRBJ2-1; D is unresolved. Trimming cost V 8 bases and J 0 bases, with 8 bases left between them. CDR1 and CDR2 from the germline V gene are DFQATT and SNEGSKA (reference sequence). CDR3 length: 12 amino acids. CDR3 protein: CSTRASYNEQFF. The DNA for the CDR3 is TGCAGTACGAGAGCCTCCTACAATGAGCAGTTCTTC.